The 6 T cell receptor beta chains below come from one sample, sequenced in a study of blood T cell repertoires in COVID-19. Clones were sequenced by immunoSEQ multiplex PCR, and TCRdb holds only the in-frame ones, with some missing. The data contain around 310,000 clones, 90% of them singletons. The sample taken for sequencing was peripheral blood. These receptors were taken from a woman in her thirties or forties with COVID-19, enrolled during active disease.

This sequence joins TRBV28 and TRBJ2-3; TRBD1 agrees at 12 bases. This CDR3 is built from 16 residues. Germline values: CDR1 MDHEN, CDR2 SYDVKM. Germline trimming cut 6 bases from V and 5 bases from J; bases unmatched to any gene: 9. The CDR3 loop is CASSEPGQGARDTQYF. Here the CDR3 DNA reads TGTGCCAGCAGCGAGCCGGGACAGGGGGCGAGAGATACGCAGTATTTT.

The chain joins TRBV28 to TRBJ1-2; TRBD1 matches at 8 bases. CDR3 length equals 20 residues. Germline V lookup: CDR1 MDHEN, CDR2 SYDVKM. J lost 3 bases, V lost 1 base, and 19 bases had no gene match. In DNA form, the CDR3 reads TGTGCCAGCAGTTTATTTTCCCTTCAGACATCAGGGGGCAGGGACTATGGCTACACCTTC. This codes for CASSLFSLQTSGGRDYGYTF.

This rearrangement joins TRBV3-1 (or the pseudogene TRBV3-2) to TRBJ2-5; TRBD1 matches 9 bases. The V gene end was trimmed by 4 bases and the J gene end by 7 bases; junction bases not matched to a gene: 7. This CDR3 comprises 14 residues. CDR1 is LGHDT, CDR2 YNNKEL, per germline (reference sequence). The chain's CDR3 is CASSRGQGGGTQYF. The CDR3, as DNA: TGTGCCAGCAGCCGGGGACAGGGTGGAGGGACCCAGTACTTC.

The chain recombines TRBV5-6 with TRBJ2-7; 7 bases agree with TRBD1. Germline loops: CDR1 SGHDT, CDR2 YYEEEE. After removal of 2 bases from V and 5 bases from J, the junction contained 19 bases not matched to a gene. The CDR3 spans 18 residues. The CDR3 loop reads CASSLGIFDRVISHEQYF. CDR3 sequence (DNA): TGTGCCAGCAGCTTAGGAATTTTTGACAGGGTTATATCCCACGAGCAGTACTTC.

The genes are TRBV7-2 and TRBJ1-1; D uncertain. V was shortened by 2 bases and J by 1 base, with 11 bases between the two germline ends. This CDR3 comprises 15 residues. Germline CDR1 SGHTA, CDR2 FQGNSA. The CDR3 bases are TGTGCCAGCAGCTTACTGGGCGCAGCGAACACTGAAGCTTTCTTT. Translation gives CASSLLGAANTEAFF.

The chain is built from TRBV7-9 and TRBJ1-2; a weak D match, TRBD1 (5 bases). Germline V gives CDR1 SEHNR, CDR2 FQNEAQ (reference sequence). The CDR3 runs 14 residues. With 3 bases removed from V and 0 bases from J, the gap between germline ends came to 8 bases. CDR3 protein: CASSFTTANYGYTF. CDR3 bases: TGTGCCAGCAGCTTTACGACAGCTAACTATGGCTACACCTTC.